What follows describes a single T cell receptor (beta chain). Its antigen is as yet unknown. This table comes from immunoSEQ multiplex PCR, and its TCRdb copy is limited to in-frame clones, with some not included. The table includes over 55,000 clones, 80% to 95% detected once. Germline-derived CDR1 and CDR2 are MNHEY and SMNVEV (reference sequence). Trimming took off 3 bases at V and 1 base at J, with 11 bases between the two ends. CDR3 length: 15 amino acids. The sample originates from a study of cytomegalovirus exposure and HLA in healthy donors. The study's findings and limits: Both high specificity and high sensitivity reportedly marked the classifier's diagnosis of cytomegalovirus status.

The clonotype originates from a man between 18 and 35 years old in good health and CMV-seronegative. Sequencing used PBMCs. The J gene is TRBJ2-3, the V gene TRBV27; tentative D call: TRBD1 (5 bases). CDR3 DNA: TGTGCCAGCAGTTTCGTTGGCAGGGGCACAGATACGCAGTATTTT. Protein sequence: CASSFVGRGTDTQYF.